This TCR beta chain was captured in a study of beta chain features in type 1 diabetes. Study as a whole: Cell yields, gender and age were similar in healthy donors and patients. General study points: Across all four CD4+ subsets, people with type 1 diabetes showed modestly shorter TCRB CDR3s.

In regard to this clone: As yet, its antigen is unknown.

Purity exceeded 95% in all sorted populations. Expressed TCRB transcripts were sequenced because the isolated RNA had all been reverse transcribed beforehand. Here immunoSEQ multiplex PCR was the method, and the copy in TCRdb shows in-frame clones only, minus some. The sample shows about 260,000 clones, roughly 20% of them seen only once. Source material: naive CD4+ T cells from blood. The sequence came from a woman in her thirties or forties with type 1 diabetes.

As DNA, the CDR3 is TGTGCCAGCAGCACTAACACCGGGGAGCTGTTTTTT. This sequence encodes CASSTNTGELFF. The chain links TRBV7-6 to TRBJ2-2; D not certain. The germline V gene has CDR1 SGHVS and CDR2 FNYEAQ. The V and J ends lost 5 bases and 2 bases respectively, with 3 bases between them. The CDR3 is 12 amino acids.